A selection of T cell receptor beta chains follows, all from one sample in a study of identical twins. Via MiXCR, TCRdb re-called the 5' RACE reads, giving one row per CDR3 protein. The sample has about 1.7 million distinct CDR3 sequences; about 30% are singletons. Sequencing used cord blood. The source of these receptors is a newborn girl in good health. The CDR3 runs from the conserved cysteine through the conserved F or W. A D gene is named only where the DNA matches it firmly. Some rows mark clone size as missing; the rest say once, few, many or name a class of expanded clone.

size | D | J | V | CDR3 | DNA
few | . | TRBJ2-1 | TRBV5-1 | CASSLAGSMAEQFF | TGCGCCAGCAGCTTGGCCGGATCTATGGCTGAGCAGTTCTTC
. | . | TRBJ2-1 | TRBV5-4 | CASSSGPWNEQFF | TGTGCCAGCAGCTCGGGACCGTGGAATGAGCAGTTCTTC
. | . | TRBJ1-5 | TRBV20-1 | CSASLGAQNQPQHF | TGCAGTGCTTCCCTGGGGGCGCAAAATCAGCCCCAGCATTTT
few | . | TRBJ2-5 | TRBV7-2 | CASSLAARKETQYF | TGTGCCAGCAGCTTAGCGGCCCGGAAAGAGACCCAGTACTTC
. | . | TRBJ1-3 | TRBV29-1 | CSVRDRLSGNTIYF | TGCAGCGTGCGGGACCGACTCTCTGGAAACACCATATATTTT
. | TRBD2 | TRBJ2-5 | TRBV19 | CASSYLSGGIGETQYF | TGTGCCAGTAGTTACTTGTCCGGGGGGATTGGAGAGACCCAGTACTTC
few | . | TRBJ1-4 | TRBV5-1 | CASSSGGHLTNEKLFF | TGCGCCAGCAGCAGTGGAGGACACCTCACTAATGAAAAACTGTTTTTT
few | TRBD2 | TRBJ2-1 | TRBV28 | CASSRTGTNNEQFF | TGTGCCAGCAGCAGAACCGGGACTAACAATGAGCAGTTCTTC
few | . | TRBJ1-6 | TRBV12-1 | CASSSTEVMVLYSPLHF | TGTGCCAGCAGCTCGACCGAGGTGATGGTTCTTTATTCACCCCTCCACTTT
once | . | TRBJ1-5 | TRBV20-1 | CSAFAIGGNQPQHF | TGCAGTGCTTTCGCCATTGGGGGGAATCAGCCCCAGCATTTT
. | TRBD2 | TRBJ2-5 | TRBV3-1 | CASSRRGTSGRETQYF | TGTGCCAGCAGCCGACGGGGGACTAGCGGGAGAGAGACCCAGTACTTC
once | . | TRBJ2-7 | TRBV6-5 | CASSYSAGLSYEQYF | TGTGCCAGCAGTTACTCGGCAGGCCTCTCCTACGAGCAGTACTTC
. | TRBD1 | TRBJ2-7 | TRBV6-5 | CASSYGGNRDRYFYEQYF | TGTGCCAGCAGTTACGGGGGGAACCGGGACAGGTACTTCTACGAGCAGTACTTC
few | . | TRBJ1-4 | TRBV3-1 | CASSQGLTETNEKLFF | TGTGCCAGCAGCCAAGGCCTGACAGAGACGAATGAAAAACTGTTTTTT
. | . | TRBJ2-7 | TRBV12-3/TRBV12-4 | CASRSHLRSYEQYF | TGTGCCAGCAGGTCCCATCTCCGCTCCTACGAGCAGTACTTC
. | . | TRBJ2-3 | TRBV20-1 | CSAWDPSIWRDTQYF | TGCAGTGCGTGGGACCCTTCTATCTGGAGGGATACGCAGTATTTT
. | TRBD2 | TRBJ2-7 | TRBV20-1 | CSASSPGSSGVIDEQYF | TGCAGTGCTAGTTCCCCTGGGAGTAGCGGGGTTATTGACGAGCAGTACTTC
few | . | TRBJ2-1 | TRBV15 | CATSRLVPRDEQFF | TGTGCCACCAGCAGACTCGTACCCCGGGATGAGCAGTTCTTC
. | TRBD1 | TRBJ1-4 | TRBV6-1 | CATLRDRLGATNEKLFF | TGTGCCACACTCCGGGACAGGCTAGGAGCAACTAATGAAAAACTGTTTTTT
few | . | TRBJ2-5 | TRBV20-1 | CSARVTAGETQYF | TGCAGTGCTAGAGTAACGGCAGGGGAGACCCAGTACTTC
few | . | TRBJ2-7 | TRBV10-3 | CAISETQSYEQYF | TGTGCCATCAGCGAGACACAGTCCTACGAGCAGTACTTC
. | . | TRBJ1-2 | TRBV12-3/TRBV12-4 | CASSFRNQVNYGYTF | TGTGCCAGCAGTTTTCGGAATCAGGTCAACTATGGCTACACCTTC
once | . | TRBJ1-1 | TRBV30 | CAWIGPSTEAFF | TGTGCCTGGATAGGCCCTTCGACTGAAGCTTTCTTT
. | . | TRBJ1-2 | TRBV5-6 | CASSLTTNGYTF | TGTGCCAGCAGCTTGACGACGAACGGCTACACCTTC
once | TRBD2 | TRBJ2-1 | TRBV10-3 | CAIRLHGSSGGANEQFF | TGTGCCATCAGGCTTCACGGTTCTAGCGGGGGGGCCAATGAGCAGTTCTTC
few | TRBD1 | TRBJ1-2 | TRBV29-1 | CSVGGKRTGVGRSYGYTF | TGCAGCGTTGGGGGGAAACGGACAGGGGTGGGACGGAGCTATGGCTACACCTTC
few | . | TRBJ2-7 | TRBV6-5 | CASSQSGTGYEQYF | TGTGCCAGCAGTCAATCCGGGACGGGTTACGAGCAGTACTTC
few | . | TRBJ2-1 | TRBV30 | CAWSADSSYNEQFF | TGTGCCTGGAGTGCTGACAGCTCCTACAATGAGCAGTTCTTC
many | TRBD2 | TRBJ2-1 | TRBV29-1 | CSGRLAAYNEQFF | TGCAGCGGGCGACTAGCGGCCTACAATGAGCAGTTCTTC
. | . | TRBJ2-7 | TRBV9 | CASSVDPYNEQYF | TGTGCCAGCAGTGTAGACCCTTACAATGAGCAGTACTTC
few | . | TRBJ1-6 | TRBV7-2 | CASSLRHYNSPLHF | TGTGCCAGCAGCTTAAGACACTATAATTCACCCCTCCACTTT
many | . | TRBJ2-7 | TRBV28 | CASTSPNGDYEQYF | TGTGCCAGCACCAGCCCTAACGGGGACTACGAGCAGTACTTC
few | . | TRBJ1-1 | TRBV6-6 | CASSSQEEYTEAFF | TGTGCCAGCAGTTCCCAGGAGGAGTACACTGAAGCTTTCTTT
. | . | TRBJ2-1 | TRBV4-1 | CASSQDRTASSYNEQFF | TGCGCCAGCAGCCAAGACCGGACGGCTAGCTCCTACAATGAGCAGTTCTTC
. | TRBD1 | TRBJ2-7 | TRBV20-1 | CSANQGAYEQYF | TGCAGTGCTAATCAGGGGGCCTACGAGCAGTACTTC
few | . | TRBJ2-5 | TRBV20-1 | CSARKDREQYF | TGCAGTGCTAGAAAGGACAGAGAGCAGTACTTC
. | TRBD2 | TRBJ2-5 | TRBV6-5 | CASTRLAGAGNEQYF | TGTGCCAGCACTCGACTAGCGGGAGCCGGCAATGAGCAGTACTTC
. | TRBD2 | TRBJ2-5 | TRBV28 | CASSLSPGGGLAVVQETQYF | TGTGCCAGCAGTTTATCCCCAGGGGGTGGACTAGCGGTAGTTCAAGAGACCCAGTACTTC